The rows below give T cell receptor beta chains drawn from one sample of a study of monozygotic twins with inflammatory bowel disease. TCRdb re-called the 5' RACE reads, yielding one record per CDR3 amino acid sequence without DNA. Its table records 150,000 to 200,000 distinct CDR3 sequences. Source material: blood. These TCRs come from a human donor with ulcerative colitis or Crohn's disease, or a healthy co-twin of an affected twin (not recorded which). Each CDR3 is given with its conserved first and last residue.

j_gene,v_gene,CDR3aa
TRBJ1-1,TRBV5-1,CASAEVSNTEAFF
TRBJ2-3,TRBV5-1,CASSLVAGLNTDTQYF
TRBJ1-3,TRBV27,CASSLSGTDYGNTIYF
TRBJ2-3,TRBV27,CASSALAGSPTDTQYF
TRBJ2-7,TRBV7-2,CASSSDRGGYEQYF
TRBJ1-1,TRBV20-1,CSAARGPDTEAFF
TRBJ2-3,TRBV5-1,CASSLVAAGGGTDTQYF
TRBJ2-5,TRBV7-2,CASSLTGEAETQYF
TRBJ1-5,TRBV15,CATSRWDRGSNQPQHF
TRBJ2-5,TRBV4-2,CASSQVLNQETQYF
TRBJ2-2,TRBV24-1,CATSDVGQALITGELFF
TRBJ1-1,TRBV27,CASSLLGGTEAFF
TRBJ2-7,TRBV5-1,CASSLEGTDNYEQYF
TRBJ1-4,TRBV19,CASSMSPGGPNEKLFF
TRBJ2-7,TRBV18,CASSPPPGRGDYEQYF
TRBJ1-1,TRBV5-1,CASSRSGTSSGGKTEAFF
TRBJ1-2,TRBV7-2,CASSHRDYGYTF
TRBJ2-7,TRBV12-3/TRBV12-4,CASRRREYEQYF
TRBJ2-2,TRBV6-6,CAGSYGSPGELFF
TRBJ2-7,TRBV20-1,CSARILGYEQYF
TRBJ2-3,TRBV12-3/TRBV12-4,CASSDLSGRAFSDTQYF
TRBJ2-7,TRBV18,CASSYSTGTGYYEQYF